One sample yielded the 6 T cell receptor beta chains listed below, sequenced in a study of cytomegalovirus exposure and HLA in healthy donors. PCR involved 60 Vbeta and 13 Jbeta primers. Profiled with immunoSEQ multiplex PCR; TCRdb holds only in-frame clones, not every one. The sample carries some 200,000 clones, 55% to 75% recorded once. Specimen: PBMCs. These receptor sequences come from a man in his forties in good health and CMV-seropositive.

The genes are TRBV28 and TRBJ2-5, with 9 bases aligning to TRBD1. J lost 5 bases, V lost 9 bases, and 13 bases had no gene match. Germline V gene lookup returns CDR1 MDHEN and CDR2 SYDVKM. The CDR3 spans 15 residues. CDR3 coding DNA: TGTGCCAGTTCACTTAACAGGGGGCGCGGGGAGACCCAGTACTTC. Its protein product is CASSLNRGRGETQYF.

This chain joins TRBV10-3 and TRBJ2-7; a possible D gene is TRBD1 (6 bases). Trimming pared 7 bases from V and 4 bases from J, leaving 11 bases between. Germline loops: CDR1 ENHRY, CDR2 SYGVKD. The CDR3 has 12 residues. CDR3: CAIKDGQYEQYF. DNA of the CDR3: TGTGCCATCAAGGACGGACAGTACGAGCAGTACTTC.

The chain employs TRBV7-8 and TRBJ1-2, with a weak D call TRBD1 (6 bases). The CDR3 totals 16 residues. The ends were cut back, 2 bases at V and 7 bases at J, with 20 bases in the middle. Germline CDR1 SGHVS, CDR2 FQNEAQ. Here the CDR3 reads CASSLRVQGQKGGYTF. The DNA for the CDR3 is TGTGCCAGCAGCTTACGGGTGCAAGGACAGAAGGGTGGCTACACCTTC. Filled out from reference TRBV7-8 and TRBJ1-2, the complete variable domain reads GAGVSQSPRYKVAKRGQDVALRCDPISGHVSLFWYQQALGQGPEFLTYFQNEAQLDKSGLPSDRFFAERPEGSVSTLKIQRTQQEDSAVYLCASSLRVQGQKGGYTFGSGTRLTVV.

This rearrangement joins TRBV4-1 to TRBJ1-1; D is unresolved. The CDR3 has 17 residues. Germline V lookup: CDR1 MGHRA, CDR2 YSYEKL. V was trimmed by 1 base and J by 0 bases, leaving 15 bases between them. The CDR3 spells CASSQVQVPAMNTEAFF. The DNA of the CDR3 is TGCGCCAGCAGCCAAGTGCAGGTGCCAGCCATGAACACTGAAGCTTTCTTT.

This clone was seen a single time. This chain links TRBV11-1 with TRBJ1-1, with TRBD1 identical over 9 bases. There are 14 residues in the CDR3. Trimming removed 4 bases from V and 1 base from J; junction bases left unmatched: 1. Germline V gene sequence: CDR1 SGHAT, CDR2 FQDESV (reference sequence). The CDR3 DNA follows: TGTGCCAGCAGCTCGGACAGGGGGAACACTGAAGCTTTCTTT. Its translation is CASSSDRGNTEAFF.

V usage is TRBV29-1 and J usage is TRBJ2-5; no definite D call. CDR1 SQVTM and CDR2 ANQGSEA come from the germline V gene. The V gene lost 5 bases and the J gene lost 5 bases, with 27 bases spanning the gap. The CDR3 runs 17 residues. This CDR3 reads CSVPLQTNLVRLETQYF. In DNA, the CDR3 is TGCAGCGTTCCCCTTCAAACTAACTTGGTCCGATTGGAGACCCAGTACTTC.